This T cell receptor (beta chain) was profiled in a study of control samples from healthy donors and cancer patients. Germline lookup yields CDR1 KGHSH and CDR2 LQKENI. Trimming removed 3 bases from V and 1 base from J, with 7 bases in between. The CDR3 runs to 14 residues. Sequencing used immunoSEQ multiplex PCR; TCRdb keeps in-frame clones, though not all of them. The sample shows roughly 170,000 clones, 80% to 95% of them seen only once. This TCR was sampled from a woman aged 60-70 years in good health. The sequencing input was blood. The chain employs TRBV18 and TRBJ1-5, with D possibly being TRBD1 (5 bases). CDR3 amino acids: CASSPGRSNQPQHF. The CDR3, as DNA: TGTGCCAGCTCACCGGGACGGAGCAATCAGCCCCAGCATTTT.